This TCR beta chain emerged from a study of early T cells in non-severe SARS-CoV-2 infection. Study at large: Sequenced material consisted of bulk RNA (from unsorted whole blood), and chains were unpaired. Study-wide results and limits: Missing private and CD4 specificities, VDJdb matching favored anti-spike CD8 responses.

cDNA molecules, individually, were tagged with unique molecular identifiers. In TCRdb, the 5' RACE reads were re-called with MiXCR into one record per CDR3 protein. The sample has 75,000 to 80,000 distinct CDR3 sequences; less than 20% are singletons. With respect to this clonotype: The target antigen is unknown.

Germline values: CDR1 SGHTA, CDR2 FQGTGA. This CDR3 spans 15 amino acids. Trimming removed 5 bases at V and 4 bases at J, with 17 bases between. The material sequenced was whole blood. This TCR was recovered from an adult who was a healthcare worker with PCR-confirmed SARS-CoV-2 infection or an uninfected control (not recorded which). The chain joins TRBV7-3 to TRBJ2-5; a weak D match, TRBD2 (6 bases). CDR3 nucleotides: TGTGCCAGCAGCCCGACGCGGGGTGTCGGAGAGACCCAGTACTTC. It encodes CASSPTRGVGETQYF. Supplemented by reference TRBV7-3 and TRBJ2-5, the full variable domain reads GAGVSQTPSNKVTEKGKYVELRCDPISGHTALYWYRQSLGQGPEFLIYFQGTGAADDSGLPNDRFFAVRPEGSVSTLKIQRTERGDSAVYLCASSPTRGVGETQYFGPGTRLLVL.